One sample yielded the 19 T cell receptor beta chains listed below, sequenced in a study of graft-versus-host responses after intestinal transplantation. Here immunoSEQ multiplex PCR was the method, and the copy in TCRdb shows in-frame clones only, minus some. This sample has 90,000 to 150,000 clones, with 85% to 95% found just once. Which antigens these TCRs recognize remains unknown. Here the sequenced sample was unstimulated CD4+ T cells sorted from spleen or lymph node cells, taken before intestinal transplant. These receptors originate from a human donor who received an intestinal transplant.

The V call is TRBV20-1, the J call TRBJ2-7; no reliable D call. V shed 1 base and J shed 7 bases, with 8 bases lying between them. CDR1 DFQATT and CDR2 SNEGSKA come from the germline V gene (reference sequence). This CDR3 contains 11 residues. The CDR3 reads CSARAPREQYF. DNA for the CDR3: TGCAGTGCTAGAGCACCGCGAGAGCAGTACTTC.

This chain connects TRBV7-2 to TRBJ2-2, with D maybe TRBD1 (6 bases). This CDR3 contains 16 residues. Trimming pared 1 base from V and 0 bases from J, leaving 9 bases between. From germline, CDR1 is SGHTA and CDR2 FQGNSA. Written as DNA, the CDR3 is TGTGCCAGCAGCTTAGATGGGACATCGAACACCGGGGAGCTGTTTTTT. Translating it yields CASSLDGTSNTGELFF.

The chain uses TRBV30 and TRBJ1-2, with 8 positions matching TRBD1. The germline V gene has CDR1 GTSNPN and CDR2 SVGIG (reference sequence). J lost 7 bases, V lost 3 bases, and 7 bases had no gene match. The CDR3 loop spans 13 amino acids. CDR3 nucleotides: TGTGCCTGGAGGACCAACAGGGGGGGTGGCTACACCTTC. Translation gives CAWRTNRGGGYTF.

The gene calls are TRBV11-3 and TRBJ2-3, with 11 bases identical to TRBD2. The CDR3 loop spans 17 amino acids. V lost 3 bases to trimming and J lost 3 bases; unmatched junction nucleotides: 8. CDR1 and CDR2 from the germline V gene are SGHNT and YENEEA. This chain's CDR3 is CASSLGPLAGETDTQYF. As DNA, the CDR3 is TGTGCCAGCAGCTTGGGTCCACTAGCGGGAGAAACAGATACGCAGTATTTT.

This clone was found a few times. The V call is TRBV19, the J call TRBJ2-2; possibly TRBD1 for D (5 bases). Looked up from germline, CDR1 is LNHDA and CDR2 is SQIVND (reference sequence). The germline V and J ends were trimmed by 6 bases and 2 bases, with 13 bases remaining between them. The CDR3 is 15 residues long. In DNA, the CDR3 is TGTGCCAGTAGCCGCCCCAGGGAAAACACCGGGGAGCTGTTTTTT. Translating gives CASSRPRENTGELFF.

This chain joins TRBV28 and TRBJ1-1, with TRBD1 as a possible D gene (5 bases). Trimming left V 5 bases short and J 4 bases short, with 11 bases between. Germline lookup yields CDR1 MDHEN and CDR2 SYDVKM. The CDR3 contains 13 residues. DNA of the CDR3: TGTGCCAGCAGTCCCGTCGACAGCACTGAAGCTTTCTTT. Protein: CASSPVDSTEAFF.

CDR3 loop: CAWSPRSNQPQHF. The CDR3 region has the DNA TGTGCCTGGAGTCCCAGGAGCAATCAGCCCCAGCATTTT. This chain joins TRBV30 and TRBJ1-5; D uncertain. The V gene lost 2 bases and the J gene lost 1 base, with 6 bases spanning the gap. The CDR3 covers 13 residues. Germline CDR1 GTSNPN, CDR2 SVGIG (reference sequence).

This clone occurred once. Other DNA sequences within the sample encode an identical CDR3. J is TRBJ1-3 and V is TRBV6-1; D call uncertain. The CDR3 length is 16 residues. V lost 1 base and J 1 base, leaving 11 bases between the germline ends. Germline CDR1 MNHNS, CDR2 SASEGT. The CDR3 here is CASSEVHGYSGNTIYF. In DNA form, the CDR3 reads TGTGCCAGCAGTGAAGTACATGGCTATTCTGGAAACACCATATATTTT.

The chain couples TRBV6-5 to TRBJ1-1; D might be TRBD1 (6 bases). This CDR3 spans 13 amino acids. Trimming took 6 bases from V and 0 from J, leaving 8 bases between them. Germline loops: CDR1 MNHEY, CDR2 SVGAGI. CDR3 sequence: CASRDRMNTEAFF. The CDR3 DNA follows: TGTGCCAGCAGGGACAGAATGAACACTGAAGCTTTCTTT.

The rearrangement joins TRBV5-6 to TRBJ2-7, with TRBD2 identical over 13 bases. Germline V CDR1 and CDR2: SGHDT, YYEEEE. V lost 5 bases to trimming and J lost 6 bases; unmatched junction nucleotides: 5. The CDR3 length is 14 residues. The CDR3 reads CASRGGTSGTEQYF. For the CDR3, the DNA is TGTGCCAGCAGGGGGGGGACTAGCGGGACCGAGCAGTACTTC.

The chain combines TRBV5-1 with TRBJ2-7, with 7 bases aligning to TRBD1. J gave up 1 base and V 4 bases, and 8 bases lay outside the gene matches. Germline assignment: CDR1 SGHRS and CDR2 YFSETQ. The CDR3 length is 15 residues. Here the CDR3 reads CASSLPPTGSYEQYF. CDR3 coding DNA: TGCGCCAGCAGCCTTCCACCGACAGGGTCCTACGAGCAGTACTTC.

This sequence joins TRBV5-4 and TRBJ1-5, with D hard to call. CDR1 is SGHNT, CDR2 YYREEE, per germline (reference sequence). The CDR3 extends over 15 amino acids. V was cut by 0 bases and J by 3 bases, with 10 bases left in between. The CDR3 DNA sequence: TGTGCCAGCAGCTTGGGACCGCAGACCAATCAGCCCCAGCATTTT. Protein product: CASSLGPQTNQPQHF.

This rearrangement joins TRBV5-3 to TRBJ2-7, with unresolved D. TRBV5-3 is placed among ORFs of uncertain function. The CDR3 covers 17 residues. Trimming left V 8 bases short and J 0 bases short, with 24 bases between. CDR3 coding DNA: TGTGCCAGCAATCCACGGATGGGAACTCGCAGCTCCTACGAGCAGTACTTC. It translates to CASNPRMGTRSSYEQYF.

V is TRBV23-1 and J is TRBJ2-5; D possibly corresponds to TRBD1 (6 bases). TRBV23-1 counts as an open reading frame of uncertain function. V was trimmed by 6 bases and J by 5 bases, leaving 19 bases between them. This CDR3 has 15 amino acids. This CDR3 reads CASSRKRGQGETQYF. Written as DNA, the CDR3 is TGCGCCAGCAGCCGAAAAAGGGGCCAGGGGGAGACCCAGTACTTC.

The gene calls are TRBV5-1 and TRBJ2-7, with D possibly matching TRBD2 (6 bases). V was trimmed by 6 bases and J by 1 base, leaving 11 bases between them. Per germline, CDR1 SGHRS and CDR2 YFSETQ. The CDR3 totals 13 residues. This CDR3 reads CASKRLESYEQYF. The CDR3 DNA follows: TGCGCCAGCAAAAGACTAGAGTCCTACGAGCAGTACTTC.

V and J are TRBV6-5 and TRBJ2-7; 9 nucleotides align to TRBD2. The CDR3 contains 15 residues. J lost 7 bases, V lost 0 bases, and 7 bases had no gene match. Germline V CDR1 and CDR2: MNHEY, SVGAGI. The CDR3 is CASSYSSGSRREQYF. CDR3 coding DNA: TGTGCCAGCAGTTACTCTAGCGGGAGCCGTCGAGAGCAGTACTTC.

The rearrangement joins TRBV11-2 to TRBJ2-2; weak D call: TRBD2 (6 bases). V lost 3 bases and J 2 bases, leaving 19 bases between the germline ends. This CDR3 has 18 amino acids. Per germline, CDR1 SGHAT and CDR2 FQNNGV. The CDR3 coding sequence is TGTGCCAGCAGCTTTGCTAGGGACTTGTCCCGAAACACCGGGGAGCTGTTTTTT. This translates into CASSFARDLSRNTGELFF.

This clone was observed a single time. The chain carries TRBV5-1 and TRBJ2-1; TRBD1 matches 7 bases. J was trimmed by 0 bases and V by 6 bases; bases with no gene match: 6. Germline CDR1 is SGHRS and CDR2 is YFSETQ. This CDR3 region has 15 residues. DNA for the CDR3: TGCGCCAGCATACCGGGACAGAGCTCCTACAATGAGCAGTTCTTC. Translating gives CASIPGQSSYNEQFF.

This clone was counted a single time. The chain combines TRBV6-5 with TRBJ1-2, with unresolved D. The CDR3 sequence is 13 residues long. CDR1 is MNHEY, CDR2 SVGAGI, per germline. The V gene lost 0 bases and the J gene lost 4 bases, with 6 bases spanning the gap. The CDR3 protein is CASSYSRSYGYTF. CDR3 DNA: TGTGCCAGCAGTTACTCGAGAAGCTATGGCTACACCTTC.